This is a list of T cell receptor beta chains from one sample in a study of cytomegalovirus exposure and HLA in healthy donors. Clones were read by immunoSEQ multiplex PCR, and TCRdb kept only the in-frame ones, dropping some. The sample lists about 110,000 clones, around 85% seen once, with roughly 3.6% in the top ten. Sequencing input: PBMCs. The receptors here all came from a man aged 55 to 70 in good health and CMV-seronegative. Both conserved end residues are part of each CDR3. A D gene is named only where the DNA matches it firmly. The size of a clone is reported for some rows only, either as once, few or many, or as a class for expanded clones.

V: TRBV11-2
size: NA
D: NA
J: TRBJ1-3
DNA: TGTGCCAGCAGCTTAGAGTGGTCCGCCAGTAGAAACACCATATATTTT
CDR3: CASSLEWSASRNTIYF

V: TRBV19
size: NA
D: NA
J: TRBJ1-2
DNA: TGTGCCAGTAGTATAGGGGGAGCAGGCAACTATGGCTACACCTTC
CDR3: CASSIGGAGNYGYTF

V: TRBV6-5
size: once
D: NA
J: TRBJ2-3
DNA: TGTGCCAGCAGAACTCTGGATACGCAGTATTTT
CDR3: CASRTLDTQYF

V: TRBV11-2
size: NA
D: NA
J: TRBJ1-2
DNA: TGTGCCAGCAGCAGTGGGTCACAGGGAACCTATGGCTACACCTTC
CDR3: CASSSGSQGTYGYTF

V: TRBV30
size: NA
D: NA
J: TRBJ1-5
DNA: TGTGCCTGGAGTAAGGACTCCTATCAGCCCCAGCATTTT
CDR3: CAWSKDSYQPQHF

V: TRBV6-5
size: many
D: NA
J: TRBJ2-5
DNA: TGTGCCAGCAGCATCGGGATGACCCAGTACTTC
CDR3: CASSIGMTQYF

V: TRBV5-4
size: NA
D: TRBD2
J: TRBJ2-1
DNA: TGTGCCAGCGGGTCCGGGGGGGGGCCGAATGAGCAGTTCTTC
CDR3: CASGSGGGPNEQFF

V: TRBV7-2
size: NA
D: TRBD2
J: TRBJ2-5
DNA: TGTGCCAGTACTCAAAGCTGGGGACTAGCGTACCAAGAGACCCAGTACTTC
CDR3: CASTQSWGLAYQETQYF

V: TRBV2
size: NA
D: TRBD1
J: TRBJ1-4
DNA: TGTGCCAGCAGTGAAGAGGGGGCCTGGGATGAAAAACTGTTTTTT
CDR3: CASSEEGAWDEKLFF

V: TRBV7-9
size: NA
D: TRBD1
J: TRBJ1-4
DNA: TGTGCCAGCAGGAGACAGGGTGCGTGGGAAAAACTGTTTTTT
CDR3: CASRRQGAWEKLFF

V: TRBV28
size: once
D: TRBD1
J: TRBJ1-2
DNA: TGTGCTCACTCGACAGGGAACTATGGCTACACCTTC
CDR3: CAHSTGNYGYTF

V: TRBV4-1
size: NA
D: NA
J: TRBJ1-6
DNA: TGCGCCAGCAGCCAAGCTACCACAGGGAGAAATTCACCCCTCCACTTT
CDR3: CASSQATTGRNSPLHF

V: TRBV19
size: NA
D: TRBD2
J: TRBJ2-3
DNA: TGTGCCAGTACACCCTTGCGGGGGGGTAACACAGATACGCAGTATTTT
CDR3: CASTPLRGGNTDTQYF

V: TRBV15
size: NA
D: TRBD1
J: TRBJ1-4
DNA: TGTGCCACCTGGGGCCGACAGGGCCCTAATGAAAAACTGTTTTTT
CDR3: CATWGRQGPNEKLFF

V: TRBV7-9
size: NA
D: NA
J: TRBJ1-2
DNA: TGTGCCAGCAGCTTAGGAATCGTCGGCCTACAACTAGGCTACACCTTC
CDR3: CASSLGIVGLQLGYTF

V: TRBV13
size: NA
D: TRBD1
J: TRBJ1-2
DNA: TGTGCCAGCAGCCTAACCGACAGGGGACGTGGCTACACCTTC
CDR3: CASSLTDRGRGYTF

V: TRBV5-1
size: NA
D: NA
J: TRBJ2-2
DNA: TGCGCCAGCAGCCACGGCGGGGCCAGAAACACCGGGGAGCTGTTTTTT
CDR3: CASSHGGARNTGELFF

V: TRBV5-1
size: NA
D: NA
J: TRBJ2-3
DNA: TGCGCCAGCAGATACAGGGCCACAGATACGCAGTATTTT
CDR3: CASRYRATDTQYF

V: TRBV27
size: NA
D: TRBD1
J: TRBJ2-2
DNA: TGTGCCAGCACTAGGCAGGGGGCCCCCGGGGAGCTGTTTTTT
CDR3: CASTRQGAPGELFF

V: TRBV5-1
size: few
D: TRBD2
J: TRBJ2-5
DNA: TGCGCCAGCAGCTCCAGCGGGGGCTGGGAGACCCAGTACTTC
CDR3: CASSSSGGWETQYF

V: TRBV14
size: NA
D: NA
J: TRBJ1-2
DNA: TGTGCCAGCAGCCAGTCCCCCGTGAACTATGGCTACACCTTC
CDR3: CASSQSPVNYGYTF

V: TRBV9
size: NA
D: TRBD1
J: TRBJ2-1
DNA: TGTGCCAGCAGCGTTGGGACAGGACTTTACAATGAGCAGTTCTTC
CDR3: CASSVGTGLYNEQFF

V: TRBV15
size: NA
D: NA
J: TRBJ1-4
DNA: TGTGCCACCAGCAGGGGGGCAGGTTCAACTAATGAAAAACTGTTTTTT
CDR3: CATSRGAGSTNEKLFF

V: TRBV10-1
size: NA
D: NA
J: TRBJ1-1
DNA: TGCGCCAGCAGAGAAGCGGGACAGAACACTGAAGCTTTCTTT
CDR3: CASREAGQNTEAFF

V: TRBV6-5
size: NA
D: NA
J: TRBJ1-2
DNA: TGTGCCAGCAGTTATGGGCCGCTCTATGGCTACACCTTC
CDR3: CASSYGPLYGYTF

V: TRBV7-9
size: NA
D: NA
J: TRBJ1-4
DNA: TGTGCCAGCACTCCCAGGGGAGCAACTAATGAAAAACTGTTTTTT
CDR3: CASTPRGATNEKLFF

V: TRBV7-8
size: NA
D: NA
J: TRBJ2-1
DNA: TGTGCCAGCAGCTTAAACCAGTTGGACAATGAGCAGTTCTTC
CDR3: CASSLNQLDNEQFF

V: TRBV7-9
size: NA
D: TRBD1
J: TRBJ2-1
DNA: TGTGCCAGCAGCCCTCCGGGACAGGGTTACAATGAGCAGTTCTTC
CDR3: CASSPPGQGYNEQFF

V: TRBV6-5
size: NA
D: NA
J: TRBJ2-2
DNA: TGTGCCAGCAGTTACAGGGGATCGAACACCGGGGAGCTGTTTTTT
CDR3: CASSYRGSNTGELFF

V: TRBV4-3
size: NA
D: NA
J: TRBJ2-3
DNA: TGCGCCAGCAGCCAAGTGGCTAGCACTCGTGATACGCAGTATTTT
CDR3: CASSQVASTRDTQYF

V: TRBV6-5
size: NA
D: TRBD1
J: TRBJ1-1
DNA: TGTGCCAGCAGTTACTCAGCCAGGGGGAACGCCCGGGCTTTCTTT
CDR3: CASSYSARGNARAFF

V: TRBV7-3
size: NA
D: TRBD2
J: TRBJ2-2
DNA: TGTGCCAGCAGCCCTAGGACTAGTCAGAACACCGGGGAGCTGTTTTTT
CDR3: CASSPRTSQNTGELFF

V: TRBV9
size: NA
D: TRBD1
J: TRBJ1-2
DNA: TGTGCCAGCAGCGGAGGGGGCCTTAACTATGGCTACACCTTC
CDR3: CASSGGGLNYGYTF

V: TRBV2
size: NA
D: NA
J: TRBJ1-2
DNA: TGTGCCAGCAGTGACAGGGCTGGTAGTGCCTATGGCTACACCTTC
CDR3: CASSDRAGSAYGYTF

V: TRBV18
size: once
D: NA
J: TRBJ1-1
DNA: TGTGCCAGCTCACCCAGTGTCAGAGGGTGGGCTTTCTTT
CDR3: CASSPSVRGWAFF

V: TRBV5-1
size: NA
D: TRBD1
J: TRBJ1-1
DNA: TGCGCCAGCAGCTTGACTACAGGGGGAGACACTGAAGCTTTCTTT
CDR3: CASSLTTGGDTEAFF

V: TRBV10-2
size: NA
D: TRBD1
J: TRBJ1-2
DNA: TGCGCCAGCAGTCCGACAGGGGTGAATGGCTACACCTTC
CDR3: CASSPTGVNGYTF

V: TRBV6-4
size: NA
D: TRBD1
J: TRBJ1-2
DNA: TGTGCCAGCAGACCTACTACAGGGGGCACGGGTGGCTACACCTTC
CDR3: CASRPTTGGTGGYTF

V: TRBV5-1
size: NA
D: TRBD2
J: TRBJ2-3
DNA: TGCGCCAGCAGCTACGGACTAGCGGGGGCCCCTCGCCCAGATACGCAGTATTTT
CDR3: CASSYGLAGAPRPDTQYF

V: TRBV10-3
size: NA
D: NA
J: TRBJ1-6
DNA: TGTGCCATCGCCGGGACTGATAATTCACCCCTCCACTTT
CDR3: CAIAGTDNSPLHF

V: TRBV5-1
size: NA
D: TRBD1
J: TRBJ1-1
DNA: TGCGCCAGCAGCTTGGAGGGGACAGTCAACACTGAAGCTTTCTTT
CDR3: CASSLEGTVNTEAFF

V: TRBV9
size: few
D: TRBD1
J: TRBJ2-5
DNA: TGTGCCAGCAGCCCCCGACAGGGTGAGACCCAGTACTTC
CDR3: CASSPRQGETQYF

V: TRBV19
size: NA
D: NA
J: TRBJ1-5
DNA: TGTGCCAGTAGTACAATCTGGACAGCCCTAGCCGAGCCCCAGCATTTT
CDR3: CASSTIWTALAEPQHF

V: TRBV10-3
size: once
D: NA
J: TRBJ1-1
DNA: TGTGCCATCAGGAGTACCGGGACATCGAACACTGAAGCCTTCTTT
CDR3: CAIRSTGTSNTEAFF

V: TRBV2
size: NA
D: TRBD1
J: TRBJ2-7
DNA: TGTGCCAGCATCCCGGGACAGATTTCCTACGAGCAGTACTTC
CDR3: CASIPGQISYEQYF

V: TRBV6-5
size: NA
D: NA
J: TRBJ1-1
DNA: TGTGCCAGCAGTTACTCGTCGGGGGGCCTGAACACTGAAGCTTTCTTT
CDR3: CASSYSSGGLNTEAFF

V: TRBV7-8
size: NA
D: NA
J: TRBJ2-5
DNA: TGTGCCAGCAGCTTAAGCAGGGTAGAGACCCAGTACTTC
CDR3: CASSLSRVETQYF

V: TRBV5-6
size: few
D: TRBD1
J: TRBJ2-4
DNA: TGTGCCAGCAGCTGGAGGAGGCTGGGACAGGGCAACATTCAGTACTTC
CDR3: CASSWRRLGQGNIQYF

V: TRBV7-2
size: NA
D: NA
J: TRBJ2-5
DNA: TGTGCCAGCAGCTTAATCAAGGGGGGGGCTAGTGCCCAGTACTTC
CDR3: CASSLIKGGASAQYF

V: TRBV5-1
size: NA
D: NA
J: TRBJ2-3
DNA: TGCGCCAGCAGCTTGGATGGCGGAAGGTCAGATACGCAGTATTTT
CDR3: CASSLDGGRSDTQYF

V: TRBV5-1
size: NA
D: TRBD2
J: TRBJ2-5
DNA: TGCGCCAGCAGCTTGTTCGGACTAGCGGGGGAAGAGACCCAGTACTTC
CDR3: CASSLFGLAGEETQYF